This TCR beta chain emerged from a study of beta chain features in type 1 diabetes. Concerning this clone: The antigen is undetermined.

Study-level points and caveats: Since sequencing was performed on cDNA, cells with high TCR expression could be over-represented.

Expressed TCRB transcripts were sequenced, since all the RNA that had been isolated was reverse transcribed. Measured with immunoSEQ multiplex PCR; TCRdb has only the in-frame clones, and not every one. The table has a few hundred thousand clones, 27% seen once. The J segment lost 7 bases and the V segment lost 0 bases, leaving 9 bases of the junction unmatched. CDR1 is GTSNPN and CDR2 is SVGIG in the germline V gene (reference sequence). The CDR3 has 15 amino acids. V gene TRBV30 combines with J gene TRBJ1-5; TRBD1 aligns across 7 bases. Input material: central memory CD4+ T cells from blood. The sequence came from a man aged 25 to 40 in good health. The chain's CDR3 is CAWSVSSGGGQPQHF. CDR3 DNA: TGTGCCTGGAGTGTTTCATCAGGGGGAGGACAGCCCCAGCATTTT.